This TCR beta chain originates from a study of T-cell memory formation after mild COVID-19. General study points: Researchers report contracting CD4+ clones mostly in CM and EM, with CD8+ clones in EMRA. Pre-infection memory harbored some responding clones, suggesting cross-reactive memory joined. For second-wave clones that peaked at day 37, SARS-CoV-2 specificity went unverified.

The TCR alpha and TCR beta cDNA libraries, bearing sample barcodes and UMIs, were generated by 5'RACE using constant-segment primers. MiXCR, applied by TCRdb to the 5' RACE reads, yields one record per CDR3 protein. The table lists 400,000 to 500,000 distinct CDR3 sequences, about 20% of them singletons. CDR3 length equals 18 residues. This clonotype has more than one count but fewer than ten. Its antigen is still unknown. The genes are TRBV21-1 and TRBJ2-5; the table's D call, TRBD2, has no DNA check behind it. TRBV21-1 is deemed a pseudogene. This receptor was obtained from an adult woman who had mild COVID-19 (a few samples of this study predate the infection). Cell type and time point are not known. Input material: PBMCs or a T cell subset sorted from them (not recorded which). The CDR3 loop reads CASSTSGTSGRASKTQYF. Here the CDR3 DNA reads TGTGCCAGCAGCACCTCCGGGACAAGCGGGAGGGCCTCGAAGACCCAGTACTTC.